The sequence of this T cell receptor beta chain was determined in a study of T cells after somatic rescue of genetic block. The table came from immunoSEQ multiplex PCR; TCRdb's copy has only in-frame clones and leaves some out. Among about 88,000 clones, 70% to 90% were seen once, and the ten largest hold approximately 1.5%. The CDR3 consists of 18 residues. V was trimmed by 5 bases and J by 4 bases, leaving 24 bases between them. Germline lookup yields CDR1 MNHEY and CDR2 SMNVEV (reference sequence). The chain has TRBV27 and TRBJ2-1, with D unresolved. The sample taken for sequencing was peripheral blood mononuclear cells (PBMCs). The receptor comes from a woman aged 18 to 35. CDR3 coding DNA: TGTGCCAGCAGTCCTTTAGGTTGGGATCGAATACCTTACAATGAGCAGTTCTTC. This sequence encodes CASSPLGWDRIPYNEQFF.